Below are 21 T cell receptor beta chains sequenced from a single sample in a study of blood T cell repertoires in COVID-19 (dated by TCRdb to between 2020 and 2021). Libraries came from the immunoSEQ multiplex PCR assay. This immuneACCESS table, as held by TCRdb, lists in-frame sequences with V and J called but not all clones. Of the missing ones, under half trace to an unresolved V gene in checked studies; the others have no known cause. A total of 35,000 to 55,000 clones appear in this sample, more than 70% of them only once. The top ten hold approximately 15% of the sample. Sequenced: peripheral blood. The receptors derive from a human donor in a cohort sampled during active COVID-19.

The V gene is TRBV15, the J gene TRBJ2-7, with 10 positions matching TRBD2. The V gene's germline CDR1 is LNHNV and CDR2 YYDKDF (reference sequence). J gave up 4 bases and V 2 bases, and 8 bases lay outside the gene matches. This CDR3 has 16 amino acids. In DNA form, the CDR3 reads TGTGCCACCAGCAGACTGAGCGGGGGGGGTCTTTACGAGCAGTACTTC. Protein product: CATSRLSGGGLYEQYF.

The chain uses TRBV6-5 and TRBJ1-5; D is undetermined. Trimming removed 2 bases from V and 1 base from J, with 9 bases in between. The CDR3 is made up of 15 amino acids. Germline CDR1 reads MNHEY; CDR2 reads SVGAGI. The CDR3 DNA sequence: TGTGCCAGCAGTTACGTGGCGGGGAGCAATCAGCCCCAGCATTTT. Amino acids: CASSYVAGSNQPQHF.

This chain links TRBV25-1 with TRBJ1-6; D gene unclear. Trimming stripped 3 bases from V and 1 base from J, with 7 bases between. This CDR3 comprises 15 residues. Germline assignment: CDR1 MGHDK and CDR2 SYGVNS. The CDR3 nucleotides are TGTGCCAGCAGTGACACACAGTCCTATAATTCACCCCTCCACTTT. Protein sequence: CASSDTQSYNSPLHF.

The chain uses TRBV13 and TRBJ2-1, with 8 bases lining up with TRBD2. The CDR3 covers 17 residues. CDR1 and CDR2 from the germline V gene are PRHDT and FYEKMQ (reference sequence). V dropped 2 bases and J dropped 7; count of bases not matched to a gene: 13. CDR3 region: CASSLRRGRGVRNEQFF. The DNA of the CDR3 is TGTGCCAGCAGCTTACGCCGGGGGCGGGGGGTTAGAAATGAGCAGTTCTTC.

This clone turned up a few times. The chain combines TRBV7-9 with TRBJ1-1; D is ambiguous. The ends were cut back, 1 base at V and 1 base at J, with 7 bases in the middle. CDR3 length equals 14 residues. Germline lookup yields CDR1 SEHNR and CDR2 FQNEAQ (reference sequence). CDR3: CASSLDGGNTEAFF. In DNA form, the CDR3 reads TGTGCCAGCAGCTTAGACGGCGGGAACACTGAAGCTTTCTTT.

This chain links TRBV5-4 with TRBJ2-7, with D possibly being TRBD2 (5 bases). This CDR3 spans 15 amino acids. Trimming took 0 bases from V and 1 from J, leaving 11 bases between them. Germline V gene data show CDR1 as SGHNT and CDR2 as YYREEE (reference sequence). The CDR3 spells CASSLVEGWSYEQYF. CDR3 sequence (DNA): TGTGCCAGCAGCTTGGTAGAGGGTTGGTCCTACGAGCAGTACTTC.

The chain combines TRBV5-6 with TRBJ2-5, with TRBD1 identical over 8 bases. CDR3 size: 15 residues. Germline V lookup: CDR1 SGHDT, CDR2 YYEEEE. The ends lost 3 bases at V and 3 bases at J; junction bases unmatched: 7. The CDR3 protein is CASSSTDRGEETQYF. Here the CDR3 DNA reads TGTGCCAGCAGCTCAACCGACAGGGGCGAAGAGACCCAGTACTTC.

This clone is a singleton in its sample. The gene calls are TRBV2 and TRBJ1-1; maybe TRBD1 (5 bases). V shed 4 bases and J shed 0 bases, with 12 bases lying between them. Germline lookup yields CDR1 SNHLY and CDR2 FYNNEI. CDR3 length equals 15 residues. In nucleotides, the CDR3 is TGTGCCAGCAGTGTGGACGGGGGGTTGAACACTGAAGCTTTCTTT. Translation: CASSVDGGLNTEAFF.

This clone appeared once. The chain combines TRBV10-2 with TRBJ2-5; D unresolved. Trimming took 3 bases from V and 4 from J, leaving 9 bases between them. The CDR3 consists of 13 residues. Germline CDR1 is WSHSY and CDR2 is SAAADI. CDR3 in DNA: TGCGCCAGCAGTGAATCTTTCAGAGAGACCCAGTACTTC. Encoded protein: CASSESFRETQYF.

V usage is TRBV9 and J usage is TRBJ2-5; TRBD2 matches 15 bases. Germline lookup yields CDR1 SGDLS and CDR2 YYNGEE. This CDR3 is built from 15 residues. V shed 2 bases and J 5 bases; nucleotides not matched to a gene: 1. The chain's CDR3 is CASSVGLAGGETQYF. The CDR3 DNA reads as TGTGCCAGCAGCGTTGGACTAGCGGGGGGGGAGACCCAGTACTTC.

This chain links TRBV18 with TRBJ1-1; D not resolved. Germline CDR1 is KGHSH and CDR2 is LQKENI. The CDR3 is 13 amino acids. V gave up 6 bases and J gave up 5 bases, with 13 bases separating them. The CDR3 DNA reads TGTGCCAGCTCTCAGTCGGGAGGGACTGAAGCTTTCTTT. Protein sequence: CASSQSGGTEAFF.

This chain connects TRBV28 to TRBJ1-5; 7 bases agree with TRBD1. The germline gives CDR1 MDHEN, CDR2 SYDVKM. With 6 bases clipped from V and 1 base from J, the junction kept 0 bases outside the gene matches. CDR3 length: 13 amino acids. The CDR3 sequence is CASRQGSNQPQHF. The CDR3, as DNA: TGTGCCAGCAGACAGGGGAGCAATCAGCCCCAGCATTTT.

This chain links TRBV5-1 with TRBJ1-2, with 7 bases that match TRBD1. This CDR3 is 14 amino acids long. J was trimmed by 0 bases and V by 4 bases; bases with no gene match: 3. Germline V gives CDR1 SGHRS, CDR2 YFSETQ. The CDR3 is CASSRDRPNYGYTF. The CDR3, as DNA: TGCGCCAGCAGCCGGGACAGACCTAACTATGGCTACACCTTC.

The V gene is TRBV9, the J gene TRBJ2-2; no clear D gene. The CDR3 contains 15 residues. Per germline, CDR1 SGDLS and CDR2 YYNGEE. V dropped 0 bases and J dropped 4 bases, with 10 bases sitting between them. The CDR3 loop reads CASSVAIASTGELFF. For the CDR3, the DNA is TGTGCCAGCAGCGTAGCTATAGCCAGCACCGGGGAGCTGTTTTTT.

The chain carries TRBV7-2 and TRBJ2-3; 9 bases are a match to TRBD2. V was clipped by 0 bases and J by 6 bases; unmatched bases: 7. The CDR3 is 16 amino acids. Germline V gene sequence: CDR1 SGHTA, CDR2 FQGNSA. CDR3: CASSLASRGGVDTQYF. CDR3 nucleotide sequence: TGTGCCAGCAGCTTAGCGTCGCGGGGGGGGGTTGATACGCAGTATTTT.

The rearrangement joins TRBV3-1 (or the pseudogene TRBV3-2) to TRBJ2-3, with D unresolved. The CDR3 consists of 12 residues. Germline lookup yields CDR1 LGHDT and CDR2 YNNKEL (reference sequence). Trimming stripped 5 bases from V and 4 bases from J, with 7 bases between. CDR3 nucleotide sequence: TGTGCCAGCAGCTATGTATCAGATACGCAGTATTTT. This gives the protein CASSYVSDTQYF.

The chain's CDR3 is CASSSPLGQGSTGELFF. The CDR3 nucleotides read TGTGCCAGCAGCTCCCCGTTGGGACAGGGGTCCACCGGGGAGCTGTTTTTT. The V call is TRBV7-6, the J call TRBJ2-2; TRBD1 agrees at 10 bases. The junction had 9 bases not matched to a gene; V was cut back by 4 bases and J by 4 bases. The CDR3 has 17 amino acids. CDR1 SGHVS and CDR2 FNYEAQ come from the germline V gene.

This clone was found a few times. The chain has TRBV7-2 and TRBJ2-1, with TRBD2 identical over 11 bases. V dropped 1 base and J dropped 6; count of bases not matched to a gene: 2. Per germline, CDR1 SGHTA and CDR2 FQGNSA. This CDR3 is built from 15 residues. The CDR3 nucleotides are TGTGCCAGCAGCTTAGTAGGGACTAGCGGCAATGAGCAGTTCTTC. It translates to CASSLVGTSGNEQFF.

This CDR3 reads CASRSQTGNADTQYF. Written as DNA, the CDR3 is TGTGCCAGCAGATCCCAAACCGGGAATGCAGATACGCAGTATTTT. V usage is TRBV5-4 and J usage is TRBJ2-3; maybe TRBD2 (5 bases). CDR1 and CDR2 from the germline V gene are SGHNT and YYREEE (reference sequence). The V and J ends lost 5 bases and 4 bases respectively, with 17 bases between them. CDR3 length: 15 amino acids.

V and J are TRBV12-5 and TRBJ2-5, with 8 bases fitting TRBD2. CDR1 and CDR2 (germline): LGHNT, FRNRAP. The CDR3 runs 13 residues. V gave up 5 bases and J gave up 5 bases; unmatched junction bases: 4. The CDR3 here is CASGPGGWETQYF. The CDR3 DNA reads as TGTGCTAGTGGTCCGGGGGGGTGGGAGACCCAGTACTTC. The whole variable domain, remainder taken from reference TRBV12-5 and TRBJ2-5, is DARVTQTPRHKVTEMGQEVTMRCQPILGHNTVFWYRQTMMQGLELLAYFRNRAPLDDSGMPKDRFSAEMPDATLATLKIQPSEPRDSAVYFCASGPGGWETQYFGPGTRLLVL.

The V gene is TRBV19, the J gene TRBJ2-3; the match to TRBD2 covers 13 bases. Germline V gives CDR1 LNHDA, CDR2 SQIVND (reference sequence). There are 16 residues in the CDR3. With V trimmed by 3 bases and J by 7 bases, 7 bases remained unmatched. Here the CDR3 DNA reads TGTGCCAGTAGTATCGCGACTAGCGGGGGGCTAAATACGCAGTATTTT. Its protein product is CASSIATSGGLNTQYF.